This is a list of T cell receptor beta chains from one sample in a study of graft-versus-host responses after intestinal transplantation. Clones were sequenced by immunoSEQ multiplex PCR, and TCRdb holds only the in-frame ones, with some missing. The table shows some 48,000 clones, with roughly 83% occurring only once. No cognate antigen is known for these TCRs. Source: unstimulated CD4+ T cells sorted from spleen or lymph node cells, taken before transplant. Every receptor here comes from a human donor who was the organ donor for an intestinal transplant. Both conserved end residues are part of each CDR3. A D gene is named only where the DNA matches it firmly. A row's size may be missing; if present it is once, few, many or a size class.

clone_size j_call d_call v_call cdr3_nt cdr3_aa
- TRBJ2-3 TRBD2 TRBV7-2 TGTGCCAGCAGCTTATCTGCGGGGGGTACAGATACGCAGTATTTT CASSLSAGGTDTQYF
- TRBJ2-7 - TRBV9 TGTGCCAGCAGCTCCATAGACAGGTCCTACGAGCAGTACTTC CASSSIDRSYEQYF
- TRBJ2-3 - TRBV5-1 TGCGCCAGCAGCTTGGAAGATACGCAGTATTTT CASSLEDTQYF
- TRBJ1-5 TRBD1 TRBV6-5 TGTGCCAGCAGCCAACAGGGGGCTGGCAATCAGCCCCAGCATTTT CASSQQGAGNQPQHF
- TRBJ2-1 TRBD2 TRBV6-5 TGTGCCAGCAGTTTACTAGCGGACAATGAGCAGTTCTTC CASSLLADNEQFF
- TRBJ1-1 - TRBV6-5 TGTGCCACCCTCTGGATGACAGTGAACACTGAAGCTTTCTTT CATLWMTVNTEAFF
- TRBJ1-1 TRBD1 TRBV10-3 TGTGCCATCAGGGGGGACAGGGATCGGATAGCTTTCTTT CAIRGDRDRIAFF
- TRBJ2-5 - TRBV6-1 TGTGCCAGCAGGATGGAGACCCAGTACTTC CASRMETQYF
- TRBJ2-5 - TRBV10-3 TGTGCCATCAGTTGGGGGGAGACCCAGTACTTC CAISWGETQYF
- TRBJ2-7 TRBD2 TRBV7-9 TGTGCCAGCAGCCTTGGACTAGCGGGTGCCCACGAGCAGTACTTC CASSLGLAGAHEQYF
- TRBJ1-1 TRBD1 TRBV6-6 TGTGCCAGCAGTTACGGAGGACAGGGGAGCACTGAAGCTTTCTTT CASSYGGQGSTEAFF
- TRBJ1-3 TRBD1 TRBV5-4 TGTGCCAGCAGCTCGGGACAGGGGAGGTTTGGAAACACCATATATTTT CASSSGQGRFGNTIYF
- TRBJ2-6 - TRBV5-1 TGCGCCAGCAGCTTGGCTGGGGCCGGGGCCAACGTCCTGACTTTC CASSLAGAGANVLTF
- TRBJ2-2 - TRBV6-5 TGTGCCAGCACCCGGGACTGGAGGAACACCGGGGAGCTGTTTTTT CASTRDWRNTGELFF
- TRBJ1-2 - TRBV5-1 TGCGCCAGCAGCCTCCAGGGCACGGATCGCTACACCTTC CASSLQGTDRYTF
once TRBJ2-3 - TRBV5-1 TGCGCCAGCAGCTTAGGCAGTCTGGCAGATACGCAGTATTTT CASSLGSLADTQYF
- TRBJ2-5 TRBD2 TRBV7-7 TGTGCCAGCAGCATCGGACTAGCGGGGGTCCAAGAGACCCAGTACTTC CASSIGLAGVQETQYF
- TRBJ2-7 - TRBV5-4 TGTGCCAGCAGCTTGGGGGGGGGACACTACGAGCAGTACTTC CASSLGGGHYEQYF
- TRBJ2-7 TRBD1 TRBV5-6 TGTGCCAGCAGCTGGGACAGGGGGCACGAGCAGTACTTC CASSWDRGHEQYF
- TRBJ2-1 TRBD2 TRBV6-4 TGTGCCAGCAGTGACGCGGGAGGGTACAATGAGCAGTTCTTC CASSDAGGYNEQFF
- TRBJ2-7 - TRBV11-3 TGTGCCAGCAGCTTAGACGGGACAATCTACGAGCAGTACTTC CASSLDGTIYEQYF
few TRBJ1-2 - TRBV29-1 TGCAGCGTTGATAACTATGGCTACACCTTC CSVDNYGYTF
- TRBJ1-5 - TRBV7-2 TGTGCCAGCAGCTTATCCGGGGCTAGGAATCAGCCCCAGCATTTT CASSLSGARNQPQHF
- TRBJ2-5 TRBD2 TRBV7-2 TGTGCCAGCAGCTCCTCGGGCGGGGGGGTAGAGACCCAGTACTTC CASSSSGGGVETQYF
- TRBJ1-1 TRBD1 TRBV7-2 TGTGCCAGCAGCTTAGCGGGACAGGGCACTGAAGCTTTCTTT CASSLAGQGTEAFF